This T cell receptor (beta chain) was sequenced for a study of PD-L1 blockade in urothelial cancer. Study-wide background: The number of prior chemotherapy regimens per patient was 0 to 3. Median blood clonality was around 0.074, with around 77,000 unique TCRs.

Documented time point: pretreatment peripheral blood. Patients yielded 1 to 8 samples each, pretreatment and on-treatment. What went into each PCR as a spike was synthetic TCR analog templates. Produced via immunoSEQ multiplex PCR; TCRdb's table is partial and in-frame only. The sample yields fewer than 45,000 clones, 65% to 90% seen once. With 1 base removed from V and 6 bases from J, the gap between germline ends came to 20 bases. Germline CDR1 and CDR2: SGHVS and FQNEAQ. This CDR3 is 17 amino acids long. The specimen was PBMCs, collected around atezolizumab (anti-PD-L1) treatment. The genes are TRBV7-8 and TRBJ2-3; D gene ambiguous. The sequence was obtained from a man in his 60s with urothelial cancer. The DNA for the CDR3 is TGTGCCAGCAGCTTAGAGGCAGGCCCGTCTCTCTCGGATACGCAGTATTTT. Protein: CASSLEAGPSLSDTQYF.